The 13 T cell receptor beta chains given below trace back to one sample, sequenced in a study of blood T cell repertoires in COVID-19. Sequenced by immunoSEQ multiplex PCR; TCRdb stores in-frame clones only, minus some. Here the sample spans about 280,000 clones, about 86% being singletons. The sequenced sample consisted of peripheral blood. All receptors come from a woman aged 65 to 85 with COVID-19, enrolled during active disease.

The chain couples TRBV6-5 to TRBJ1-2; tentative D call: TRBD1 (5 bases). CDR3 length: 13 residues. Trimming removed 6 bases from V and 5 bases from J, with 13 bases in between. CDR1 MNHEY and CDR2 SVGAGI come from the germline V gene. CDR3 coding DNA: TGTGCCAGCAGCTCAATAGGGGTTTATGGCTACACCTTC. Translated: CASSSIGVYGYTF.

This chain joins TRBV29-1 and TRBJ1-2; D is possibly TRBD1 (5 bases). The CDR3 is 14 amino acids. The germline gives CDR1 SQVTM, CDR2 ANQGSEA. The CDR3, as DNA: TGCAGTGGCATCAGGGTCCTCCTTAACTATGGCTACACCTTC. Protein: CSGIRVLLNYGYTF.

CDR3 in DNA: TGTGCCAGCAGTTTGGTCAGGGAGGTGGATCAGCCCCAGCATTTT. This codes for CASSLVREVDQPQHF. V is TRBV27 and J is TRBJ1-5; D is possibly TRBD1 (5 bases). There are 15 residues in the CDR3. Per germline, CDR1 MNHEY and CDR2 SMNVEV (reference sequence). The V and J ends lost 3 bases and 5 bases respectively, with 14 bases between them.

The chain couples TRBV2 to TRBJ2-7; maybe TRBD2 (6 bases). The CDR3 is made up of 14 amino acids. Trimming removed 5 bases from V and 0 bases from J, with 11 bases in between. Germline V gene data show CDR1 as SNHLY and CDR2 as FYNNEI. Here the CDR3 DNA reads TGTGCCAGCAGTAGGGACTCCCTCTCCTACGAGCAGTACTTC. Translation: CASSRDSLSYEQYF.

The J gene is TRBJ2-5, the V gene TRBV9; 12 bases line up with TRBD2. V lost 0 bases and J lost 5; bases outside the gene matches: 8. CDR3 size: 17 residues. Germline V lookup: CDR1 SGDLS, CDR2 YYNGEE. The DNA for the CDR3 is TGTGCCAGCAGCGTAGAAGCTAGCGGGGGGGCCGAGGAGACCCAGTACTTC. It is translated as CASSVEASGGAEETQYF.

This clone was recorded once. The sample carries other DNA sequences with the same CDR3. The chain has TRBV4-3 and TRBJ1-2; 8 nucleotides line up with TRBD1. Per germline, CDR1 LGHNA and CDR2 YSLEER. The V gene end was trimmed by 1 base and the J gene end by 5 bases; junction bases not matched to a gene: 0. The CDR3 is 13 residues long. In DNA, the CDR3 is TGCGCCAGCAGCCAAGGGACAGGGTATGGCTACACCTTC. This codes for CASSQGTGYGYTF.

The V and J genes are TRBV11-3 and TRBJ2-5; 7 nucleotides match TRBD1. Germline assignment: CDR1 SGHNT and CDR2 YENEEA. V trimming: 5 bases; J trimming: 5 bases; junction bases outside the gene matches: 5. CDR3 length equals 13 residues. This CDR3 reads CASSPGGGETQYF. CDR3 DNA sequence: TGTGCCAGCAGCCCAGGGGGTGGGGAGACCCAGTACTTC.

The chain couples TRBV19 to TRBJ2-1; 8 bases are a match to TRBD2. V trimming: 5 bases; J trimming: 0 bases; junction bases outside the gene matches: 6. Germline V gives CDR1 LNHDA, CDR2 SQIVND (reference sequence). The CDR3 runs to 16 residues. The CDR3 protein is CASSPAGGSSYNEQFF. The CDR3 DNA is TGTGCCAGTAGTCCCGCGGGGGGCAGCTCCTACAATGAGCAGTTCTTC. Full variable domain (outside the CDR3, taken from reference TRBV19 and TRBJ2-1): DGGITQSPKYLFRKEGQNVTLSCEQNLNHDAMYWYRQDPGQGLRLIYYSQIVNDFQKGDIAEGYSVSREKKESFPLTVTSAQKNPTAFYLCASSPAGGSSYNEQFFGPGTRLTVL.

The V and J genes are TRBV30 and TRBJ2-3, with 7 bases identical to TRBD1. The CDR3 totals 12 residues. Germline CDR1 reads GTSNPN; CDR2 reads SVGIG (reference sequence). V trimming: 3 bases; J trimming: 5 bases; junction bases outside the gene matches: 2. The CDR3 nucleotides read TGTGCCTGGAGCCCAGGGGGAGATACGCAGTATTTT. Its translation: CAWSPGGDTQYF.

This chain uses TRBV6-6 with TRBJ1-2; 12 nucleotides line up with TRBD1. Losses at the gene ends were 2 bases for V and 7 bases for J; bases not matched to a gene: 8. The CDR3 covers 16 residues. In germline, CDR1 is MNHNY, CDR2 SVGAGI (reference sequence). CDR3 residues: CASSYPGTGGAFGYTF. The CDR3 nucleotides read TGTGCCAGCAGTTACCCCGGGACAGGGGGCGCCTTTGGCTACACCTTC.

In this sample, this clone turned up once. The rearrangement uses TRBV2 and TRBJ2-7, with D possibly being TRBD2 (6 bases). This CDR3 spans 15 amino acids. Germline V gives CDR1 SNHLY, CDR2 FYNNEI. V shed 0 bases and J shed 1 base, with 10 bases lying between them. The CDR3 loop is CASSEALGTSYEQYF. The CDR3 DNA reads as TGTGCCAGCAGTGAAGCGCTAGGGACTTCCTACGAGCAGTACTTC.

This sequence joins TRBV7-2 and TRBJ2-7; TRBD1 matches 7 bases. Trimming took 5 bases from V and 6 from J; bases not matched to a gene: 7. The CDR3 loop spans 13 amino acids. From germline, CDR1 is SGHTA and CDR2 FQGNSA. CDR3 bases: TGTGCCAGCAGCACGGACAGGTTAAGCGAGCAGTACTTC. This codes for CASSTDRLSEQYF.

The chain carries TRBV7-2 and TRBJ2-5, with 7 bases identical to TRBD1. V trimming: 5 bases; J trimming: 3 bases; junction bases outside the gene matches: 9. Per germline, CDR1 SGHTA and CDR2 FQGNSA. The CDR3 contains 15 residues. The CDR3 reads CASSPTGWSKETQYF. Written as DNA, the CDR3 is TGTGCCAGCAGCCCGACAGGGTGGTCCAAAGAGACCCAGTACTTC.